The T cell receptor beta chain described here comes from a study of cytomegalovirus exposure and HLA in healthy donors. General study findings and limits: The study listed roughly 150 cytomegalovirus-associated TCR beta chains. The majority of TCR sequences were rare, yet some public TCRs appeared in many donors.

Here immunoSEQ multiplex PCR was the method, and the copy in TCRdb shows in-frame clones only, minus some. The sample lists fewer than 120,000 clones, more than 70% occurring once. The V end was cut by 1 base, the J end by 1 base, with 4 bases between. This CDR3 contains 13 residues. Germline V gene data show CDR1 as SGHVS and CDR2 as FQNEAQ. Worth noting for this clone: Its antigen remains unidentified.

The receptor comes from a young woman in good health and CMV-seronegative. The sequenced sample was PBMCs. The chain is built from TRBV7-8 and TRBJ1-1, with D unresolved. CDR3 coding DNA: TGTGCCAGCAGCTTAGGAGCGAACACTGAAGCTTTCTTT. It yields the protein CASSLGANTEAFF.